The 21 T cell receptor beta chains below were found in one sample sequenced in a study of OX40 agonist ivuxolimab in advanced cancers. Measured with immunoSEQ multiplex PCR; TCRdb has only the in-frame clones, and not every one. This sample has tens of thousands of clones, with roughly 80% found just once. The material sequenced was CD4+ or CD8+ T cells sorted from blood, taken in a trial of the OX40 agonist ivuxolimab. The receptors come from an adult with an advanced solid tumor such as melanoma, head and neck, liver or kidney cancer.

The V gene is TRBV5-1, the J gene TRBJ2-1; the D is unclear. The CDR3 length is 13 residues. V was shortened by 1 base and J by 2 bases, with 4 bases between the two germline ends. From germline, CDR1 is SGHRS and CDR2 YFSETQ. For the CDR3, the DNA is TGCGCCAGCAGCTTGACTGCCTACAATGAGCAGTTCTTC. Protein product: CASSLTAYNEQFF.

V gene TRBV2 combines with J gene TRBJ1-2; no clear D gene. V lost 7 bases, J lost 3 bases, and 12 bases lay in between. The germline V gene has CDR1 SNHLY and CDR2 FYNNEI. This CDR3 comprises 13 residues. Here the CDR3 DNA reads TGTGCCAGCAATTTGGGCACGGACTATGGCTACACCTTC. This gives the protein CASNLGTDYGYTF.

The genes are TRBV27 and TRBJ2-7; perhaps D is TRBD1 or TRBD2 (5 bases each). Trimming left V 5 bases short and J 3 bases short, with 11 bases between. The germline V gene encodes CDR1 MNHEY and CDR2 SMNVEV (reference sequence). This CDR3 comprises 13 residues. CDR3 residues: CASSRDGFYEQYF. The CDR3 nucleotides are TGTGCCAGCAGTCGGGACGGCTTCTACGAGCAGTACTTC.

V usage is TRBV7-2 and J usage is TRBJ2-5; possibly TRBD1 for D (5 bases). The CDR3 loop spans 15 amino acids. The V gene's germline CDR1 is SGHTA and CDR2 FQGNSA. V was pared by 2 bases and J by 5 bases, with 15 bases between. DNA for the CDR3: TGTGCCAGCAGCTTAAACCCAGGGTATAGGGAGACCCAGTACTTC. It translates to CASSLNPGYRETQYF.

This CDR3 reads CASSRGVDEYF. The CDR3 nucleotides read TGTGCCAGCAGCCGGGGAGTGGATGAATACTTC. The chain links TRBV5-6 to TRBJ2-7, with D possibly TRBD2 on 5 matching bases. The CDR3 spans 11 residues. The germline CDR1 and CDR2 sequences are SGHDT and YYEEEE. Trimming removed 4 bases from V and 13 bases from J, with 15 bases in between.

V is TRBV5-1 and J is TRBJ2-1; D may be TRBD2 (6 bases). The CDR3 consists of 15 residues. Trimming left V 0 bases short and J 3 bases short, with 10 bases between. Germline V gene data show CDR1 as SGHRS and CDR2 as YFSETQ. CDR3 loop: CASSLEGLGYNEQFF. DNA for the CDR3: TGCGCCAGCAGCTTGGAGGGACTGGGCTACAATGAGCAGTTCTTC.

The V call is TRBV19, the J call TRBJ2-1, with 11 positions matching TRBD2. The CDR3 is 15 amino acids. V lost 3 bases and J lost 4; bases outside the gene matches: 2. CDR1 and CDR2 from the germline V gene are LNHDA and SQIVND (reference sequence). CDR3 protein: CASSISGGAYNEQFF. In DNA form, the CDR3 reads TGTGCCAGTAGTATTAGCGGGGGGGCTTACAATGAGCAGTTCTTC. The variable domain in full, with the rest retrieved from reference TRBV19 and TRBJ2-1, is DGGITQSPKYLFRKEGQNVTLSCEQNLNHDAMYWYRQDPGQGLRLIYYSQIVNDFQKGDIAEGYSVSREKKESFPLTVTSAQKNPTAFYLCASSISGGAYNEQFFGPGTRLTVL.

This clone has just a few counts. The chain combines TRBV9 with TRBJ2-1; D is ambiguous. Deletions cut 1 base from V and 9 bases from J, with 11 bases between. CDR1 and CDR2 (germline): SGDLS, YYNGEE. This CDR3 region has 13 residues. The CDR3 is CASSVRPSGEQFF. Written as DNA, the CDR3 is TGTGCCAGCAGCGTACGGCCATCTGGTGAGCAGTTCTTC.

This clone came up a few times. The CDR3 bases are TGTGCCTCTTTGCAGGGAGGCCGTCGTGGCTACACCTTC. This encodes CASLQGGRRGYTF. J is TRBJ1-2 and V is TRBV28; D might be TRBD1 (5 bases). The CDR3 is 13 residues long. Trimming took off 11 bases at V and 7 bases at J, with 20 bases between the two ends. The germline V gene encodes CDR1 MDHEN and CDR2 SYDVKM.

This clone has a handful of counts. J is TRBJ2-7 and V is TRBV27; D remains unclear. CDR3 length: 16 amino acids. Deletions cut 3 bases from V and 2 bases from J, with 17 bases between. CDR1 and CDR2 (germline): MNHEY, SMNVEV (reference sequence). The CDR3 sequence: CASSFQASHGTYEQYF. CDR3 bases: TGTGCCAGCAGTTTCCAGGCATCACATGGGACCTACGAGCAGTACTTC.

CDR3 loop: CASSFRLAGGLETQYF. CDR3 sequence (DNA): TGTGCCAGCAGCTTCAGACTAGCGGGAGGGCTAGAGACCCAGTACTTC. The rearrangement links TRBV7-2 to TRBJ2-5; 14 bases align to TRBD2. CDR1 SGHTA and CDR2 FQGNSA come from the germline V gene. This CDR3 is 16 amino acids long. V shed 3 bases, J shed 4 bases, and the junction held 4 bases outside the gene matches. Supplemented by reference TRBV7-2 and TRBJ2-5, the full variable domain reads GAGVSQSPSNKVTEKGKDVELRCDPISGHTALYWYRQSLGQGLEFLIYFQGNSAPDKSGLPSDRFSAERTGGSVSTLTIQRTQQEDSAVYLCASSFRLAGGLETQYFGPGTRLLVL.

The J gene is TRBJ2-7, the V gene TRBV11-2; TRBD1 is a possible D gene (5 bases). The germline V gene has CDR1 SGHAT and CDR2 FQNNGV. Trimming left V 3 bases short and J 2 bases short, with 11 bases between. This CDR3 region has 14 residues. CDR3 amino acids: CASSLFGATYEQYF. The DNA for the CDR3 is TGTGCCAGCAGCTTGTTTGGGGCTACCTACGAGCAGTACTTC. Drawing the rest from reference TRBV11-2 and TRBJ2-7, the complete variable domain is EAGVAQSPRYKIIEKRQSVAFWCNPISGHATLYWYQQILGQGPKLLIQFQNNGVVDDSQLPKDRFSAERLKGVDSTLKIQPAKLEDSAVYLCASSLFGATYEQYFGPGTRLTVT.

The chain combines TRBV25-1 with TRBJ1-2, with TRBD1 identical over 10 bases. This CDR3 spans 14 amino acids. The germline gives CDR1 MGHDK, CDR2 SYGVNS. V was clipped by 6 bases and J by 3 bases; unmatched bases: 4. The chain's CDR3 is CASRGTGEDYGYTF. The CDR3, as DNA: TGTGCCAGCAGGGGGACAGGGGAGGACTATGGCTACACCTTC.

The chain joins TRBV4-1 to TRBJ1-5; unclear D gene. V was trimmed by 4 bases and J by 2 bases, leaving 9 bases between them. Germline-derived CDR1 and CDR2 are MGHRA and YSYEKL. The CDR3 totals 14 residues. The DNA of the CDR3 is TGCGCCAGCAGCCGCAGTATAGGCAATCAGCCCCAGCATTTT. This encodes CASSRSIGNQPQHF.

CDR3 sequence (DNA): TGTGCCAGCTCACCGGGACAGGGCGTCGGTCAGCCCCAGCATTTT. Amino acid sequence: CASSPGQGVGQPQHF. The chain links TRBV18 to TRBJ1-5, with 9 bases identical to TRBD1. The CDR3 has 15 amino acids. V dropped 3 bases and J dropped 6; count of bases not matched to a gene: 6. Germline-derived CDR1 and CDR2 are KGHSH and LQKENI.

V usage is TRBV7-9 and J usage is TRBJ1-2, with a weak D call TRBD1 (5 bases). The germline V gene encodes CDR1 SEHNR and CDR2 FQNEAQ (reference sequence). CDR3 size: 15 residues. V was cut by 1 base and J by 6 bases, with 15 bases left in between. CDR3 DNA: TGTGCCAGCAGCTTAGAGTTTCCCGGGACTAATGGCTACACCTTC. As protein: CASSLEFPGTNGYTF. Looking up the rest from reference TRBV7-9 and TRBJ1-2 gives the full variable domain: DTGVSQNPRHKITKRGQNVTFRCDPISEHNRLYWYRQTLGQGPEFLTYFQNEAQLEKSRLLSDRFSAERPKGSFSTLEIQRTEQGDSAMYLCASSLEFPGTNGYTFGSGTRLTVV.

The chain employs TRBV11-1 and TRBJ2-7; D is ambiguous. Germline V gene sequence: CDR1 SGHAT, CDR2 FQDESV (reference sequence). This CDR3 is 14 amino acids long. Trimming cost V 6 bases and J 5 bases, with 17 bases left between them. The CDR3 loop reads CASSRNMGIDEQYF. In DNA, the CDR3 is TGTGCCAGCAGTAGAAACATGGGGATCGACGAGCAGTACTTC.

The table lists this clone with a count of one. This chain joins TRBV7-3 and TRBJ2-3; no clear D gene. Germline lookup yields CDR1 SGHTA and CDR2 FQGTGA. The CDR3 totals 14 residues. V lost 1 base and J lost 5, with 10 bases in between. In DNA form, the CDR3 reads TGTGCCAGCAGCTTAAGTTTCGGAAAAGATACGCAGTATTTT. The encoded protein is CASSLSFGKDTQYF. The whole variable domain, filled in from reference TRBV7-3 and TRBJ2-3, reads GAGVSQTPSNKVTEKGKYVELRCDPISGHTALYWYRQSLGQGPEFLIYFQGTGAADDSGLPNDRFFAVRPEGSVSTLKIQRTERGDSAVYLCASSLSFGKDTQYFGPGTRLTVL.

J is TRBJ2-5 and V is TRBV27; D is perhaps TRBD2 (5 bases). Germline CDR1 and CDR2: MNHEY and SMNVEV (reference sequence). This CDR3 is 15 amino acids long. With 2 bases removed from V and 2 bases from J, the gap between germline ends came to 12 bases. Here the CDR3 DNA reads TGTGCCAGCAGTTTACAGACGGGAATACAAGAGACCCAGTACTTC. It translates to CASSLQTGIQETQYF.

The gene calls are TRBV11-3 and TRBJ1-3; D call uncertain. Trimming stripped 0 bases from V and 0 bases from J, with 6 bases between. The germline CDR1 and CDR2 sequences are SGHNT and YENEEA. The CDR3 spans 15 residues. The CDR3 region has the DNA TGTGCCAGCAGCTTAGAGAGTAGCTCTGGAAACACCATATATTTT. Protein sequence: CASSLESSSGNTIYF. The whole variable domain, remainder taken from reference TRBV11-3 and TRBJ1-3, is EAGVVQSPRYKIIEKKQPVAFWCNPISGHNTLYWYLQNLGQGPELLIRYENEEAVDDSQLPKDRFSAERLKGVDSTLKIQPAELGDSAVYLCASSLESSSGNTIYFGEGSWLTVV.

The chain employs TRBV7-9 and TRBJ1-2; 9 bases agree with TRBD1. With 2 bases clipped from V and 8 bases from J, the junction kept 9 bases outside the gene matches. CDR1 and CDR2 from the germline V gene are SEHNR and FQNEAQ (reference sequence). This CDR3 comprises 15 residues. The CDR3 is CASSLQDRGWYGYTF. The CDR3 coding sequence is TGTGCCAGCAGCTTACAGGACAGGGGTTGGTACGGCTACACCTTC.